This T cell receptor (beta chain) was captured in a study of T cell responses to AZD1222 COVID-19 vaccine. As concerns this clone: The antigen is undetermined.

TCRdb's table, derived via immunoSEQ multiplex PCR, lists solely in-frame clones and lacks some. The sample consists of 150,000 to 200,000 clones, approximately 90% of them appearing once. This CDR3 comprises 15 residues. Germline V lookup: CDR1 SGHKS, CDR2 YYEKEE (reference sequence). V shed 4 bases, J shed 2 bases, and the junction held 2 bases outside the gene matches. Study-level findings and limits: Most donors were white British and more were female, and clonal diversity was possibly underestimated. Researchers report vaccine-associated CD4 TCRs spanning spike, with dominance at 160-218 and 743-854.

The starting material was peripheral blood, obtained 28 days after the second AZD1222 dose. This clonotype originated in an adult who received the AZD1222 COVID-19 vaccine. The chain joins TRBV5-5 to TRBJ2-6; 8 bases agree with TRBD2. The CDR3 nucleotides are TGTGCCAGCAGCCTCGGGGGGGCTGGGGCCAACGTCCTGACTTTC. Residues: CASSLGGAGANVLTF.